This T cell receptor (beta chain) was retrieved from a study of blood T cells in healthy people across ages. The authors ran a second PCR of about 6 to 11 cycles using a sample-barcoded 5' primer and a J-beta primer mix. MiXCR, applied by TCRdb to the 5' RACE reads, yields one record per CDR3 protein. The sample includes 700,000 to 900,000 distinct CDR3 sequences, 20% to 30% seen only once; the top ten take about 3%. Trimming at V came to 0 bases and at J to 5 bases, leaving 9 bases not matched to a gene. Looked up from germline, CDR1 is LGHDT and CDR2 is YNNKEL (reference sequence). The CDR3 is made up of 17 amino acids. This clonotype was seen a few times. A further study also used this sample, focusing on T cells of mothers and their children.

This chain connects TRBV3-1 to TRBJ2-7; 11 nucleotides line up with TRBD2. This receptor was obtained from a boy between 10 and 17 years old in good health. The sample consisted of blood. CDR3 sequence (DNA): TGTGCCAGCAGCCAAGATCTTCGACTAGCGGGGTCAAACGAGCAGTACTTC. Translation: CASSQDLRLAGSNEQYF.